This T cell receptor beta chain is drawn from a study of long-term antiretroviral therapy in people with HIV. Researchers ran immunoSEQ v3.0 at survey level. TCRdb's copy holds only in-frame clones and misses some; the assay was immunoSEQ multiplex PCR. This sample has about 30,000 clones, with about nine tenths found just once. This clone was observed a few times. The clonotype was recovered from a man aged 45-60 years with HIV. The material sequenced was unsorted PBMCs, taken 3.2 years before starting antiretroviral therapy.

The CDR3 here is CASSGAGGLEDTQYF. The DNA for the CDR3 is TGTGCCAGCAGCGGAGCGGGGGGGCTTGAAGATACGCAGTATTTT. The genes are TRBV7-3 and TRBJ2-3; TRBD2 agrees at 10 bases. The CDR3 has 15 amino acids. The trim removed 5 bases at V and 5 bases at J, leaving 7 bases unmatched. Germline V lookup: CDR1 SGHTA, CDR2 FQGTGA.